This entry describes one TCR beta chain. Its specificity is not known. Germline V gene lookup returns CDR1 SGHRS and CDR2 YFSETQ. The length of the CDR3 is 14 residues. V lost 7 bases to trimming and J lost 8 bases, with 18 bases between them. This record belongs to a study of T cell responses to AZD1222 COVID-19 vaccine. Libraries were prepared by immunoSEQ multiplex PCR; TCRdb keeps only in-frame clonotypes and omits some of them. The sample contains tens of thousands of clones, around 88% of which appear only once. Whole-study results and caveats: Among those given AZD1222, only five or six were seropositive at baseline.

Sequenced material: peripheral blood, taken on day 0 of AZD1222 vaccination. The clonotype was recovered from an adult in good health. The chain has TRBV5-1 and TRBJ1-4; D call uncertain. This chain's CDR3 is CASGPESGEEKLFF. CDR3 nucleotides: TGCGCCAGCGGCCCGGAAAGCGGGGAGGAAAAACTGTTTTTT.